The clone carrying this T cell receptor (beta chain) appeared once. Its antigen is as yet unknown. This PCR relied on a set of 60 Vbeta primers and 13 Jbeta primers. The repertoire was sequenced with immunoSEQ multiplex PCR; TCRdb's copy has only in-frame clones and lacks some. The sample shows under 200,000 clones, about 80% of them seen only once. These data originate in a study of cytomegalovirus exposure and HLA in healthy donors. The study, taken as a whole, reports: Later analysis identified about 17,000 TCR beta sequences associated with HLA alleles, using a false discovery rate threshold of 0.05. A later analysis showed HLA-associated TCR beta chains outstripping equally common others in clonal expansion. Most subjects' HLA-A and HLA-B alleles were reportedly predicted from TCR beta sequences. Immune exposure data for these donors was limited to CMV serostatus.

From germline, CDR1 is SGHVS and CDR2 FQNEAQ. Trimming took 1 base from V and 4 from J, leaving 8 bases between them. The CDR3 extends over 14 amino acids. The source of this sequence is a man aged 60 to 75 in good health and CMV-seronegative. The V gene is TRBV7-8, the J gene TRBJ1-5; D is possibly TRBD1 (6 bases). The sample comprised PBMCs. CDR3 sequence: CASSLERGNQPQHF. CDR3 sequence (DNA): TGTGCCAGCAGCTTAGAGAGGGGGAATCAGCCCCAGCATTTT.